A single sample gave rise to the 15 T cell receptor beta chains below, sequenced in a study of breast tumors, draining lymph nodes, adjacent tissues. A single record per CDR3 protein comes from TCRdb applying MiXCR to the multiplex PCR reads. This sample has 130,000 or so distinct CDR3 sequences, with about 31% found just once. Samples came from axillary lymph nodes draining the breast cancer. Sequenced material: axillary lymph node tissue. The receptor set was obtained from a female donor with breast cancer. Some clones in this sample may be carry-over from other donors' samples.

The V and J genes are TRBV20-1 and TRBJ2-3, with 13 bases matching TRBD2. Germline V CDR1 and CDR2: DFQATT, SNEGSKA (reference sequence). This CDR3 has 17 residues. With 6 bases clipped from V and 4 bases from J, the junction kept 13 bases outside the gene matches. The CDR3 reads CSAITSGGAVGADTQYF. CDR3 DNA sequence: TGCAGTGCCATCACTAGCGGGGGGGCCGTCGGTGCAGATACGCAGTATTTT.

CDR3 sequence (DNA): TGTGCCAGCAGATTGACAGGAATGAACACTGAAGCTTTCTTT. Amino acids: CASRLTGMNTEAFF. The V gene is TRBV12-3 or TRBV12-4, the J gene TRBJ1-1; a possible D gene is TRBD1 (6 bases). The CDR3 contains 14 residues. Trimming stripped 6 bases from V and 0 bases from J, with 11 bases between.

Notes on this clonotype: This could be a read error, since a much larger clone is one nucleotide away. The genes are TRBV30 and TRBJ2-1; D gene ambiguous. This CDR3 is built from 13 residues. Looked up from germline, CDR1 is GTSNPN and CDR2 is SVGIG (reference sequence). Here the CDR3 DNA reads TGTGCCTGGAGTGTATTGCCTGGAAATGAGCAGTCCTTC. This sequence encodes CAWSVLPGNEQSF.

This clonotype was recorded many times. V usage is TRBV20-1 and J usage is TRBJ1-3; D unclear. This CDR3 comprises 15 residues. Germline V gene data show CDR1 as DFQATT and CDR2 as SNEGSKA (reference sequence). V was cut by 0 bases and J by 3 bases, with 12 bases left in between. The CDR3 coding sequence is TGCAGTGCTAGAGATCGTCAGGACTTTGGAAACACCATATATTTT. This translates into CSARDRQDFGNTIYF.

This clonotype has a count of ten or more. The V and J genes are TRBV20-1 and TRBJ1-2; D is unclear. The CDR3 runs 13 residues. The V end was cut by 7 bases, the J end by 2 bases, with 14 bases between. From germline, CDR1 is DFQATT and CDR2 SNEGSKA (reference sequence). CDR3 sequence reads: CSVKTAPNYGYTF. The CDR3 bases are TGCAGTGTTAAGACGGCCCCAAACTATGGCTACACCTTC.

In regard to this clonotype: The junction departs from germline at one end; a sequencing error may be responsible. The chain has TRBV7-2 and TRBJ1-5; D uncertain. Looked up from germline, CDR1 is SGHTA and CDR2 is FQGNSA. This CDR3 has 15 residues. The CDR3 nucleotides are TGTGCCCGCAGCTTAATCCTCTCGGGCAATCAGCCCCAGCATTTT. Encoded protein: CARSLILSGNQPQHF.

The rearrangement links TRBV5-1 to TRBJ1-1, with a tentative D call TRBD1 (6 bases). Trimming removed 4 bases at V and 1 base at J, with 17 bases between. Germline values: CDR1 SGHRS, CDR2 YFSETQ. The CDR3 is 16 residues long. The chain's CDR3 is CASSGRDIRGNTEAFF. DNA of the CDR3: TGCGCCAGCAGCGGAAGGGACATTAGGGGGAACACTGAAGCTTTCTTT.

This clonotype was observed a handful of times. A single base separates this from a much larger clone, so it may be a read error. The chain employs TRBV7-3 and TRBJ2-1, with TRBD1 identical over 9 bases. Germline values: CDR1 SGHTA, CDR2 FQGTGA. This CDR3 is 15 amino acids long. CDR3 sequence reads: CASSRTGTGYNEQLF. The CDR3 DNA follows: TGTGCCAGCAGCCGAACCGGGACAGGGTACAATGAGCAGCTCTTC.

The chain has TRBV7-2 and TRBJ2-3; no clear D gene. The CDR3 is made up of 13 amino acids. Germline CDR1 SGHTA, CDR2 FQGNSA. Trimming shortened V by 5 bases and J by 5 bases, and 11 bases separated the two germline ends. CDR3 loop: CASSLSPQDTQYF. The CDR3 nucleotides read TGTGCCAGCAGCCTCTCGCCGCAAGATACGCAGTATTTT.

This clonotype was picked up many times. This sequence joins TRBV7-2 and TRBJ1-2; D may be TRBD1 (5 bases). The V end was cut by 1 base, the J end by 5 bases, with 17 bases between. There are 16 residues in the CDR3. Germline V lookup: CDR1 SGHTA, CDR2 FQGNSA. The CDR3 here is CASSLVWGGGSYGYTF. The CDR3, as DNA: TGTGCCAGCAGCTTAGTTTGGGGCGGTGGTAGTTATGGCTACACCTTC.

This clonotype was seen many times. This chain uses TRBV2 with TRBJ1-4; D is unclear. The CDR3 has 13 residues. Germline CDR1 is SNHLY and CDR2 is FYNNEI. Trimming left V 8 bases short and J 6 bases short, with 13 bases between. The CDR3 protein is CASAFGGDEKLFF. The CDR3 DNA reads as TGTGCCAGCGCGTTCGGCGGGGATGAAAAACTGTTTTTT.

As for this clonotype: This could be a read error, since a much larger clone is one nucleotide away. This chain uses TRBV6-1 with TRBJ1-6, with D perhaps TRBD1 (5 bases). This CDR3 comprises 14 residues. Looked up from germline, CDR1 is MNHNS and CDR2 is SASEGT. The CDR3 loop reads CASSQAGRNSPLHF. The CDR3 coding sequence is TGTGCCAGCAGTCAAGCAGGGAGGAATTCACCCCTCCACTTT.

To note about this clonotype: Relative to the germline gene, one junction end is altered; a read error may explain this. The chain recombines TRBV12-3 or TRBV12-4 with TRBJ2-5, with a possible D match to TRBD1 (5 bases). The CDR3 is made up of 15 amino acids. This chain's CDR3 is CAISFSDIDWETQYF. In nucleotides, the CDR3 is TGTGCCATCAGTTTCTCGGACATCGACTGGGAGACCCAGTACTTC.

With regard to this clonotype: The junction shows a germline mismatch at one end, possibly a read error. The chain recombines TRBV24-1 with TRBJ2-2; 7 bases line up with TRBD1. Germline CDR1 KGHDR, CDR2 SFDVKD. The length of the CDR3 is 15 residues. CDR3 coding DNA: TGTGCCACCAGTGATACGGGACAGAACCCCGGGGAGCTGTTTTTT. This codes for CATSDTGQNPGELFF.

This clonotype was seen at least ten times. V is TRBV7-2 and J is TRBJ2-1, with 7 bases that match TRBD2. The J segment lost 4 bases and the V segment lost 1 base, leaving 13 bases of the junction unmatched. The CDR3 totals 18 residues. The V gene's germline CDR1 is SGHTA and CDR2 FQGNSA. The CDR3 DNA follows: TGTGCCAGCAGCTTAGTTTTGTGGGGCGGGGGACGATACAATGAGCAGTTCTTC. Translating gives CASSLVLWGGGRYNEQFF. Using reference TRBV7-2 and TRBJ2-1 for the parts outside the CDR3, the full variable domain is GAGVSQSPSNKVTEKGKDVELRCDPISGHTALYWYRQSLGQGLEFLIYFQGNSAPDKSGLPSDRFSAERTGGSVSTLTIQRTQQEDSAVYLCASSLVLWGGGRYNEQFFGPGTRLTVL.